These T cell receptor beta chains were read from a single sample in a study of T-cell reconstitution after alpha-beta-depleted transplantation in children. TCRdb re-derived calls from the PCR reads in MiXCR, one entry per CDR3 protein. In the table there are hundreds of thousands of distinct CDR3 sequences, roughly 17% of which are singletons. The sample in question was PBMCs from the stem cell graft donor, obtained from the stem cell graft. All receptors derive from a human donor who donated a stem cell graft to a child with acute myeloid leukemia. The CDR3 runs from the conserved cysteine through the conserved F or W. The D gene is left open where the match is weak. Rows may omit the clone size; those that give it use once, few, many or a size class.

clone_size d_call j_call v_call cdr3_aa cdr3_nt
NA TRBD2 TRBJ2-1 TRBV7-9 CASSTSGGDRIHEQFF TGTGCCAGCAGCACCAGCGGGGGGGATAGAATACATGAGCAGTTCTTC
few NA TRBJ2-5 TRBV9 CASSVRGAAEETQYF TGTGCCAGCAGCGTACGAGGGGCCGCGGAAGAGACCCAGTACTTC
many NA TRBJ1-2 TRBV29-1 CSVDEGQDGYTF TGCAGCGTTGACGAGGGTCAAGATGGCTACACCTTC
few NA TRBJ2-3 TRBV20-1 CSASMTASTDTQYF TGCAGTGCTTCGATGACAGCTAGCACAGATACGCAGTATTTT
few NA TRBJ2-2 TRBV25-1 CASSEQTEAGELFF TGTGCCAGCAGTGAACAAACTGAGGCCGGGGAGCTGTTTTTT
NA NA TRBJ2-1 TRBV11-3 CASSLGTVYYNEQFF TGTGCCAGCAGCTTAGGAACAGTATATTACAATGAGCAGTTCTTC
many NA TRBJ1-5 TRBV27 CASSFWGSNQPQHF TGTGCCAGCAGTTTCTGGGGTAGCAATCAGCCCCAGCATTTT
NA TRBD1 TRBJ2-1 TRBV7-9 CASHPSGTGLDNEQFF TGTGCCAGCCACCCATCAGGGACAGGGCTTGACAATGAGCAGTTCTTC
once TRBD2 TRBJ2-1 TRBV27 CASRLAGGEVWQFF TGTGCCAGCAGACTAGCGGGGGGGGAGGTATGGCAGTTCTTC
many TRBD1 TRBJ2-2 TRBV20-1 CSAARDSPNTGELFF TGCAGTGCTGCCCGGGACAGCCCGAACACCGGGGAGCTGTTTTTT
many NA TRBJ1-1 TRBV15 CATSRGLHMNTEAFF TGTGCCACCAGCAGAGGCCTACATATGAACACTGAAGCTTTCTTT
many TRBD2 TRBJ2-3 TRBV20-1 CSARPSGSTDTQYF TGCAGTGCTAGGCCTAGCGGGAGCACAGATACGCAGTATTTT
NA NA TRBJ1-6 TRBV11-2 CASSLALAYNSPLHF TGTGCCAGCAGCTTAGCCCTTGCTTATAATTCACCCCTCCACTTT
many NA TRBJ2-1 TRBV20-1 CSARDGKSSYNEQFF TGCAGTGCTAGAGATGGGAAGAGCTCCTACAATGAGCAGTTCTTC
NA TRBD1 TRBJ1-3 TRBV12-3/TRBV12-4 CASGHRGAGNTIYF TGTGCCAGCGGCCACAGGGGGGCTGGAAACACCATATATTTT
few NA TRBJ2-6 TRBV7-2 CASSPSSQGVLTF TGTGCCAGCAGCCCCAGTTCTCAGGGAGTCCTGACTTTC
NA NA TRBJ1-2 TRBV7-9 CASSLKGRPANYGYTF TGTGCCAGCAGCTTAAAGGGCCGGCCAGCCAACTATGGCTACACCTTC
many NA TRBJ2-1 TRBV5-1 CASSLVGYNEQFF TGTGCCAGCAGCTTGGTAGGGTACAATGAGCAGTTCTTC
many NA TRBJ2-5 TRBV5-6 CASLGRPHPQETQYF TGTGCCAGCCTTGGACGTCCTCACCCACAAGAGACCCAGTACTTC
few NA TRBJ1-5 TRBV5-6 CASSSGGDWQPQHF TGTGCCAGCAGCTCGGGGGGGGACTGGCAGCCCCAGCATTTT
NA NA TRBJ1-4 TRBV4-3 CASSHTTDAREKLFF TGCGCCAGCAGCCACACGACAGACGCACGCGAAAAACTGTTTTTT
few TRBD2 TRBJ2-1 TRBV24-1 CATSEPGLGQFF TGTGCCACCAGTGAACCCGGACTAGGGCAGTTCTTC
once NA TRBJ1-5 TRBV28 CASSSTAQGFQPQHF TGTGCCAGCAGTTCAACGGCCCAGGGGTTTCAGCCCCAGCATTTT
many NA TRBJ2-2 TRBV6-5 CASSIQTYSPGELFF TGTGCCAGCAGTATACAGACGTACTCGCCCGGGGAGCTGTTTTTT
many NA TRBJ2-3 TRBV7-2 CASETSGADTQYF TGTGCCAGCGAGACCAGCGGAGCAGATACGCAGTATTTT
NA NA TRBJ2-3 TRBV10-3 CAISESGDLSTDTQYF TGTGCCATCAGTGAGTCTGGCGACCTCAGCACAGATACGCAGTATTTT
NA NA TRBJ2-2 TRBV2 CASRKGASNTGELFF TGTGCCAGCAGGAAAGGGGCTTCGAACACCGGGGAGCTGTTTTTT
NA TRBD2 TRBJ2-2 TRBV10-1 CASSAGTSRPGELFF TGCGCCAGCAGCGCCGGGACTAGCCGGCCCGGGGAGCTGTTTTTT
NA TRBD1 TRBJ2-2 TRBV20-1 CSALDREFHGELFF TGCAGTGCTCTGGACAGGGAGTTCCACGGGGAGCTGTTTTTT
NA NA TRBJ2-7 TRBV12-3/TRBV12-4 CASSLSRTAAYEQYF TGTGCCAGCAGTTTGTCCCGGACAGCCGCCTACGAGCAGTACTTC